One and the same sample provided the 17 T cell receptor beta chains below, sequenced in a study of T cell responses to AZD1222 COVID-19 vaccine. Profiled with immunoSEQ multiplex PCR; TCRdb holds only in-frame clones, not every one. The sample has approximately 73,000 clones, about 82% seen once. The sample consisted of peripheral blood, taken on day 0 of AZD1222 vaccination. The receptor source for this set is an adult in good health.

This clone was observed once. The CDR3 region is CASSSSGSTGELFF. The CDR3, as DNA: TGTGCCAGCAGCTCGAGCGGGAGTACCGGGGAGCTGTTTTTT. This rearrangement joins TRBV5-6 to TRBJ2-2, with 8 bases lining up with TRBD2. The CDR3 consists of 14 residues. V gave up 3 bases and J gave up 5 bases; unmatched junction bases: 3. The V gene's germline CDR1 is SGHDT and CDR2 YYEEEE.

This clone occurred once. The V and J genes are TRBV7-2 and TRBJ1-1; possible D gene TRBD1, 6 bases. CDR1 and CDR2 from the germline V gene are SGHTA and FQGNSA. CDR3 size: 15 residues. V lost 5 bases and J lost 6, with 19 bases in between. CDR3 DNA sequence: TGTGCCAGCAGCAGTCGGGCAGGGGAGTTGGCTGAAGCTTTCTTT. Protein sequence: CASSSRAGELAEAFF.

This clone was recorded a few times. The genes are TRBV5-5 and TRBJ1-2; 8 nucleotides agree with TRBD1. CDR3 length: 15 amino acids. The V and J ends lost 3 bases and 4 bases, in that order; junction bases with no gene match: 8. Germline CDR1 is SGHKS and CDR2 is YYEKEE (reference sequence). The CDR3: CASSSWTGLPYGYTF. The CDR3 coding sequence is TGTGCCAGCAGCTCGTGGACAGGGCTACCCTATGGCTACACCTTC. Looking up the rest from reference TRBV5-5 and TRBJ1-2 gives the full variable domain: DAGVTQSPTHLIKTRGQQVTLRCSPISGHKSVSWYQQVLGQGPQFIFQYYEKEERGRGNFPDRFSARQFPNYSSELNVNALLLGDSALYLCASSSWTGLPYGYTFGSGTRLTVV.

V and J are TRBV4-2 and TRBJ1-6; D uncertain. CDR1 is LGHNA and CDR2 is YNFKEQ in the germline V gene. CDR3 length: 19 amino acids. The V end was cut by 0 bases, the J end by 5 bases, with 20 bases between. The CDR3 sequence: CASSQDFGVWGSDNSPLHF. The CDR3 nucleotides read TGTGCCAGCAGCCAAGATTTTGGTGTCTGGGGATCCGATAATTCACCCCTCCACTTT.

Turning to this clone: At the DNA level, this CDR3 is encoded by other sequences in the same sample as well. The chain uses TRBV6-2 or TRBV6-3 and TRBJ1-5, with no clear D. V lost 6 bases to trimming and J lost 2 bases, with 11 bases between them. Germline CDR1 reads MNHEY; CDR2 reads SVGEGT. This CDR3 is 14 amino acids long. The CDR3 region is CASSPWGGNQPQHF. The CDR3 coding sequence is TGTGCCAGCAGCCCTTGGGGAGGCAATCAGCCCCAGCATTTT.

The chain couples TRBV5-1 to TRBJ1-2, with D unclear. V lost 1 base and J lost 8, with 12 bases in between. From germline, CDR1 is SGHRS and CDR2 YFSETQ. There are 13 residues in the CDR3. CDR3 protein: CASSLFGEYGYTF. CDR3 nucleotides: TGCGCCAGCAGCTTGTTCGGGGAATACGGCTACACCTTC.

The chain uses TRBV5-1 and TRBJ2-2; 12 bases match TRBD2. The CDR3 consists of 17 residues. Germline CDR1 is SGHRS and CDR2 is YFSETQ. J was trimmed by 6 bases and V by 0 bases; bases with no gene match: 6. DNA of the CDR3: TGCGCCAGCAGCTTGGGATCTCGACTAGCGGGAGCCGGGGAGCTGTTTTTT. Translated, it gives CASSLGSRLAGAGELFF.

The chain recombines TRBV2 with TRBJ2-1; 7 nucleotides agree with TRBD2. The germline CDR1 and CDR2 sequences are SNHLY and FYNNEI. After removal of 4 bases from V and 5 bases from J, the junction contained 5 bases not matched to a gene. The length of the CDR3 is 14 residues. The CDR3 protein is CASSGPSGHNEQFF. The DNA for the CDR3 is TGTGCCAGCAGTGGGCCTAGCGGACACAATGAGCAGTTCTTC. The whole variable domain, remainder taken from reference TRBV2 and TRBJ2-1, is EPEVTQTPSHQVTQMGQEVILRCVPISNHLYFYWYRQILGQKVEFLVSFYNNEISEKSEIFDDQFSVERPDGSNFTLKIRSTKLEDSAMYFCASSGPSGHNEQFFGPGTRLTVL.

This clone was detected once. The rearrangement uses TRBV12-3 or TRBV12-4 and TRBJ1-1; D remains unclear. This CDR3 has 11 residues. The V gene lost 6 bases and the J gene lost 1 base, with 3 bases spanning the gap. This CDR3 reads CASRGNTEAFF. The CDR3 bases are TGTGCCAGCAGAGGGAACACTGAAGCTTTCTTT.

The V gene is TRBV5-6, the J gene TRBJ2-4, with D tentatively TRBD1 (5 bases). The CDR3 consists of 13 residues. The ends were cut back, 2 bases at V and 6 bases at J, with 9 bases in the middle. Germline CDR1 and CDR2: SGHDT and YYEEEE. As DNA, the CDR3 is TGTGCCAGCAGCTTTTCTAGGGGAAACATTCAGTACTTC. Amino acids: CASSFSRGNIQYF.

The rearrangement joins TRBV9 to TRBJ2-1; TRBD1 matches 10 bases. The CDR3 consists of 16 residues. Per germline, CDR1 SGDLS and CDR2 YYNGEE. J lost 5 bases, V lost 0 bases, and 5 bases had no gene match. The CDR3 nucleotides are TGTGCCAGCAGCGTAGAAGACAGGGGGCTCAACAATGAGCAGTTCTTC. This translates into CASSVEDRGLNNEQFF.

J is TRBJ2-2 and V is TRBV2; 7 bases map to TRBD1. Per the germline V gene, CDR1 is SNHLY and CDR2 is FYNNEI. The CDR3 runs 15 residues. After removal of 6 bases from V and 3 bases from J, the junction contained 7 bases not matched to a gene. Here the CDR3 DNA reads TGTGCCAGCAGGTTGGGACAGCTTTACACCGGGGAGCTGTTTTTT. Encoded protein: CASRLGQLYTGELFF.

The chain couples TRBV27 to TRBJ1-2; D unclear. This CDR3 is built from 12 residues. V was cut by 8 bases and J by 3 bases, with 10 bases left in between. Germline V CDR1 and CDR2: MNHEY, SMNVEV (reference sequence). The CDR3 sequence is CASFQADYGYTF. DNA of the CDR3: TGTGCCAGCTTCCAGGCCGACTATGGCTACACCTTC.

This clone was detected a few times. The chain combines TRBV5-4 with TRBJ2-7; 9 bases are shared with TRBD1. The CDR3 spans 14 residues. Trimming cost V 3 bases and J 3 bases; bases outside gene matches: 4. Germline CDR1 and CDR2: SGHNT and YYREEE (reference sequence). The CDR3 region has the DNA TGTGCCAGCAGCTCCGGGACAGGGTACTACGAGCAGTACTTC. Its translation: CASSSGTGYYEQYF.

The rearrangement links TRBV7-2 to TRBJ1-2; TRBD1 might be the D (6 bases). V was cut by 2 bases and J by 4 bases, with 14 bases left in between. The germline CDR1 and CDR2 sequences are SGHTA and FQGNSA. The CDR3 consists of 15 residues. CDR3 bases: TGTGCCAGCAGCTTACAACCGACAGGCCCCTATGGCTACACCTTC. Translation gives CASSLQPTGPYGYTF.

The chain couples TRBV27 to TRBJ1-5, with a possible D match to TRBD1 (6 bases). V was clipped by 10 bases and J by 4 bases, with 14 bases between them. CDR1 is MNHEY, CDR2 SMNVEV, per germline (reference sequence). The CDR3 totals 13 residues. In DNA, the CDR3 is TGTGCCACCGGGGGGGCATCAAATCAGCCCCAGCATTTT. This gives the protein CATGGASNQPQHF.

The DNA of the CDR3 is TGTGCCAGCAGCGGGTGGGGCGGGAGCGATACGCAGTATTTT. Protein product: CASSGWGGSDTQYF. The rearrangement joins TRBV7-2 to TRBJ2-3; 7 bases line up with TRBD2. The germline gives CDR1 SGHTA, CDR2 FQGNSA. This CDR3 is built from 14 residues. Germline trimming cut 5 bases from V and 6 bases from J; bases unmatched to any gene: 8.